The 14 T cell receptor beta chains below were found in one sample sequenced in a study of T cells after yellow fever vaccination. Each CDR3 protein gets one entry after TCRdb re-called the 5' RACE reads with MiXCR. The table lists some 340,000 distinct CDR3 sequences, roughly 10% of them singletons. Sequences were derived from CD4+ T cells sorted from PBMCs, sampled 45 days after the yellow fever booster vaccination. The receptors here all came from a young man who received the YFV17D yellow fever vaccine.

This clonotype was observed a few times. The chain links TRBV15 to TRBJ2-3; 8 bases agree with TRBD1. The junction had 7 bases not matched to a gene; V was cut back by 3 bases and J by 2 bases. The CDR3 covers 16 residues. From germline, CDR1 is LNHNV and CDR2 YYDKDF (reference sequence). This chain's CDR3 is CATSSLTGQATDTQYF. The CDR3 coding sequence is TGTGCCACCAGCAGCCTTACGGGACAGGCCACAGATACGCAGTATTTT. Using reference TRBV15 and TRBJ2-3 for the parts outside the CDR3, the full variable domain is DAMVIQNPRYQVTQFGKPVTLSCSQTLNHNVMYWYQQKSSQAPKLLFHYYDKDFNNEADTPDNFQSRRPNTSFCFLDIRSPGLGDTAMYLCATSSLTGQATDTQYFGPGTRLTVL.

The gene calls are TRBV5-5 and TRBJ2-5; no definite D call. The germline CDR1 and CDR2 sequences are SGHKS and YYEKEE (reference sequence). The CDR3 loop spans 13 amino acids. The germline V and J ends were trimmed by 4 bases and 4 bases, with 11 bases remaining between them. CDR3 nucleotide sequence: TGTGCCAGCAGCCCTCTGTTCGTAGAGACCCAGTACTTC. It yields the protein CASSPLFVETQYF.

This clonotype was detected only a few times. This rearrangement joins TRBV7-2 to TRBJ1-2; D gene ambiguous. The CDR3 has 14 amino acids. With 5 bases removed from V and 4 bases from J, the gap between germline ends came to 14 bases. Per germline, CDR1 SGHTA and CDR2 FQGNSA. For the CDR3, the DNA is TGTGCCAGCAGCCCAAGGCTTACAGCCTATGGCTACACCTTC. Amino acid sequence: CASSPRLTAYGYTF.

This clonotype was seen more than once but under ten times. The chain carries TRBV7-2 and TRBJ2-5; D is tentatively TRBD1 or TRBD2 (6 bases each). The CDR3 is 14 residues long. Germline loops: CDR1 SGHTA, CDR2 FQGNSA. Trimming removed 8 bases from V and 3 bases from J, with 16 bases in between. The DNA of the CDR3 is TGTGCCAGCGGAATTTGGAGGGGGGAAGAGACCCAGTACTTC. Its protein is CASGIWRGEETQYF. Together with reference TRBV7-2 and TRBJ2-5, the CDR3 gives the full variable domain: GAGVSQSPSNKVTEKGKDVELRCDPISGHTALYWYRQSLGQGLEFLIYFQGNSAPDKSGLPSDRFSAERTGGSVSTLTIQRTQQEDSAVYLCASGIWRGEETQYFGPGTRLLVL.

This sequence joins TRBV7-3 and TRBJ2-3, with TRBD2 matching over 9 bases. Unmatched junction bases numbered 7, after V lost 3 bases and J lost 6 bases. The CDR3 has 15 residues. Germline values: CDR1 SGHTA, CDR2 FQGTGA. The CDR3, as DNA: TGTGCCAGCAGCTTGAGTAGCGGGGGATCGGATACGCAGTATTTT. Protein sequence: CASSLSSGGSDTQYF.

The chain recombines TRBV5-1 with TRBJ1-1, with 10 bases lining up with TRBD1. Germline lookup yields CDR1 SGHRS and CDR2 YFSETQ. The CDR3 loop spans 18 amino acids. V trimming: 0 bases; J trimming: 1 base; junction bases outside the gene matches: 9. The CDR3 DNA reads TGCGCCAGCAGCTTGGAACCGGGACAGGGGACGACGAACACTGAAGCTTTCTTT. Its protein is CASSLEPGQGTTNTEAFF. Drawing the rest from reference TRBV5-1 and TRBJ1-1, the complete variable domain is KAGVTQTPRYLIKTRGQQVTLSCSPISGHRSVSWYQQTPGQGLQFLFEYFSETQRNKGNFPGRFSGRQFSNSRSEMNVSTLELGDSALYLCASSLEPGQGTTNTEAFFGQGTRLTVV.

V and J are TRBV12-3 or TRBV12-4 and TRBJ2-7; 7 bases match TRBD1. J was trimmed by 6 bases and V by 6 bases; bases with no gene match: 14. The CDR3 totals 15 residues. This CDR3 is CASSLNYDRASEQYF. The DNA of the CDR3 is TGTGCCAGCAGCCTAAACTATGACAGGGCAAGCGAGCAGTACTTC.

J is TRBJ2-3 and V is TRBV3-1; no firm D call. The V end was cut by 2 bases, the J end by 3 bases, with 9 bases between. This CDR3 has 14 amino acids. Germline CDR1 reads LGHDT; CDR2 reads YNNKEL (reference sequence). In DNA form, the CDR3 reads TGTGCCAGCAGCCAACCAGTAACGACAGATACGCAGTATTTT. It specifies CASSQPVTTDTQYF.

This clonotype was detected many times. CDR3 bases: TGTGCCAGTATACAGGGACGGTTGAACACTGAAGCTTTCTTT. Its translation: CASIQGRLNTEAFF. The chain has TRBV12-3 or TRBV12-4 and TRBJ1-1; D is possibly TRBD1 (6 bases). This CDR3 spans 14 amino acids. V dropped 9 bases and J dropped 0 bases, with 14 bases sitting between them.

This clonotype was counted a few times. The CDR3 region is CASKTGKGQETQYF. CDR3 DNA: TGTGCCAGTAAGACAGGGAAGGGCCAAGAGACCCAGTACTTC. The V and J genes are TRBV15 and TRBJ2-5, with 7 bases matching TRBD1. V lost 10 bases and J lost 1; bases outside the gene matches: 9. Germline assignment: CDR1 LNHNV and CDR2 YYDKDF (reference sequence). The CDR3 is 14 residues long.

This clonotype was seen a handful of times. The V and J genes are TRBV5-5 and TRBJ2-1; D may correspond to TRBD1 or TRBD2 (6 bases each). V gave up 4 bases and J gave up 0 bases, with 14 bases separating them. This CDR3 is 16 amino acids long. Germline loops: CDR1 SGHKS, CDR2 YYEKEE (reference sequence). CDR3 amino acids: CASSNLRGGSYNEQFF. CDR3 in DNA: TGTGCCAGCAGCAACCTCAGGGGAGGCTCCTACAATGAGCAGTTCTTC. The whole variable domain, filled in from reference TRBV5-5 and TRBJ2-1, reads DAGVTQSPTHLIKTRGQQVTLRCSPISGHKSVSWYQQVLGQGPQFIFQYYEKEERGRGNFPDRFSARQFPNYSSELNVNALLLGDSALYLCASSNLRGGSYNEQFFGPGTRLTVL.

In its sample, this clonotype was seen a few times. J is TRBJ1-2 and V is TRBV4-1; 8 bases line up with TRBD1. The V gene end was trimmed by 3 bases and the J gene end by 4 bases; junction bases not matched to a gene: 13. Germline V gene sequence: CDR1 MGHRA, CDR2 YSYEKL. The CDR3 loop spans 17 amino acids. This CDR3 reads CASSHPGVDRDSYGYTF. The CDR3 bases are TGCGCCAGCAGCCATCCCGGGGTGGACAGGGATAGCTATGGCTACACCTTC.

This clonotype was seen only a few times. The V call is TRBV7-9, the J call TRBJ1-2; no clear D. V was clipped by 5 bases and J by 5 bases, with 15 bases between them. CDR3 length: 14 residues. The germline CDR1 and CDR2 sequences are SEHNR and FQNEAQ (reference sequence). Here the CDR3 DNA reads TGTGCCAGCAGCCCTCGCGCAGTGGGTTATGGCTACACCTTC. It specifies CASSPRAVGYGYTF.

CDR3 protein: CASSWGQGDGKLFF. The CDR3 nucleotides read TGCGCCAGCAGCTGGGGACAGGGAGACGGAAAACTGTTTTTT. The rearrangement uses TRBV5-1 and TRBJ1-4; 9 nucleotides agree with TRBD1. Germline CDR1 reads SGHRS; CDR2 reads YFSETQ. With V trimmed by 3 bases and J by 10 bases, 7 bases remained unmatched. The CDR3 totals 14 residues.